The 32 T cell receptor beta chains presented below share a single source sample, sequenced in a study of CXCR3-negative and CXCR3-positive naive CD8 T cells. Study results and limitations: Relative to CXCR3-negative naive cells, CXCR3-positive naive cells had more hydrophobic TRB CDR3s.

The authors prepared UMI-labeled TRB cDNA libraries by 5' RACE. TCRdb re-called the 5' RACE reads and shows each CDR3 protein once, DNA omitted. The sample table includes some 68,000 distinct CDR3 sequences. Antigens of these TCRs are unknown. The sample taken for sequencing was naive CXCR3+ CD8+ T cells from blood. Described subset: CD45RO-CCR7+CD27+CD95- naive CD8+ T cells expressing CXCR3 (TNR3+). Source of these receptors: a human donor in good health. Some clones in this sample may be carry-over from other donors' samples.

The J gene is TRBJ2-5, the V gene TRBV3-1; without DNA, the TCRdb call of TRBD1 cannot be checked. Germline V gene lookup returns CDR1 LGHDT and CDR2 YNNKEL (reference sequence). The CDR3 extends over 15 amino acids. The CDR3 sequence is CASSQAGDNQETQYF.

The genes are TRBV9 and TRBJ2-6; the TCRdb D gene call, TRBD1, has no DNA to confirm it. Germline V gives CDR1 SGDLS, CDR2 YYNGEE. The CDR3 sequence is 17 residues long. CDR3 residues: CASSPRTASSGANVLTF.

The chain joins TRBV15 to TRBJ2-5; the TCRdb call, TRBD2, lacks DNA for checking. The CDR3 runs to 14 residues. Germline V gene data show CDR1 as LNHNV and CDR2 as YYDKDF (reference sequence). CDR3 protein: CATSRDGGRETQYF. The whole variable domain, remainder taken from reference TRBV15 and TRBJ2-5, is DAMVIQNPRYQVTQFGKPVTLSCSQTLNHNVMYWYQQKSSQAPKLLFHYYDKDFNNEADTPDNFQSRRPNTSFCFLDIRSPGLGDTAMYLCATSRDGGRETQYFGPGTRLLVL.

The chain combines TRBV12-3 or TRBV12-4 with TRBJ1-3. This CDR3 has 11 residues. CDR3 loop: CAGGIGNTIYF.

The V and J genes are TRBV29-1 and TRBJ2-7. Germline V gene sequence: CDR1 SQVTM, CDR2 ANQGSEA. The CDR3 has 12 amino acids. This chain's CDR3 is CSVRPDSYEQYF.

This chain links TRBV29-1 with TRBJ2-1; TCRdb's D call, TRBD1, is unchecked because there is no DNA. The CDR3 consists of 16 residues. Germline V gives CDR1 SQVTM, CDR2 ANQGSEA. The CDR3 is CSVEGPQWEAYNEQFF.

The chain joins TRBV29-1 to TRBJ2-7; with no DNA, the TCRdb D assignment of TRBD1 cannot be verified. CDR1 and CDR2 from the germline V gene are SQVTM and ANQGSEA. CDR3 length: 11 residues. CDR3: CSVGGGYEQYF.

The chain joins TRBV11-2 to TRBJ2-5; TCRdb returns TRBD2, unconfirmable since there is no DNA. This CDR3 spans 17 amino acids. In germline, CDR1 is SGHAT, CDR2 FQNNGV. CDR3 amino acids: CASRSRLAGGPMETQYF.

V and J are TRBV29-1 and TRBJ2-1; the TCRdb call, TRBD2, lacks DNA for checking. Germline V gene lookup returns CDR1 SQVTM and CDR2 ANQGSEA. The CDR3 contains 14 residues. The CDR3 spells CSVEGTSEDNEQFF.

The CDR3 loop reads CASSFQQGAEETQYF. V gene TRBV7-9 combines with J gene TRBJ2-5; with no DNA, the TCRdb D assignment of TRBD1 cannot be verified. This CDR3 region has 15 residues. Per germline, CDR1 SEHNR and CDR2 FQNEAQ (reference sequence).

The chain joins TRBV6-5 to TRBJ2-5; there is no DNA to check the TCRdb D call of TRBD1. Germline CDR1 MNHEY, CDR2 SVGAGI. The length of the CDR3 is 14 residues. CDR3: CASSYSGQGETQYF.

The V call is TRBV3-1, the J call TRBJ1-4. CDR3 size: 15 residues. CDR1 and CDR2 from the germline V gene are LGHDT and YNNKEL (reference sequence). CDR3: CASSQLRETNEKLFF.

This chain joins TRBV6-5 and TRBJ1-1; the D gene TCRdb calls, TRBD1, cannot be checked with no DNA. The CDR3 totals 15 residues. CDR1 MNHEY and CDR2 SVGAGI come from the germline V gene. CDR3 region: CASSYFRELGTEAFF.

The rearrangement links TRBV7-6 to TRBJ2-7; there is no DNA to check the TCRdb D call of TRBD1. The CDR3 contains 12 residues. CDR1 is SGHVS and CDR2 is FNYEAQ in the germline V gene. CDR3 protein: CASSATGVEQYF.

The CDR3 here is CSTIARGPNIQYF. V gene TRBV20-1 combines with J gene TRBJ2-4; TCRdb gives TRBD1 as the D gene, but with no DNA this cannot be confirmed. The germline gives CDR1 DFQATT, CDR2 SNEGSKA (reference sequence). The CDR3 is 13 residues long.

The J gene is TRBJ2-7, the V gene TRBV12-3 or TRBV12-4; TCRdb gives TRBD2 as the D gene, but with no DNA this cannot be confirmed. CDR3 length: 13 amino acids. The CDR3 sequence is CASTSSPNYEQYF.

V is TRBV28 and J is TRBJ2-2; the TRBD2 assignment by TCRdb is unverifiable without DNA. This CDR3 is built from 17 residues. CDR1 MDHEN and CDR2 SYDVKM come from the germline V gene. The CDR3 spells CASSLPSLAPGSGELFF.

The chain recombines TRBV7-9 with TRBJ2-3. Per the germline V gene, CDR1 is SEHNR and CDR2 is FQNEAQ (reference sequence). This CDR3 is built from 12 residues. The CDR3 reads CASSPILDTQYF. Full variable domain (outside the CDR3, taken from reference TRBV7-9 and TRBJ2-3): DTGVSQNPRHKITKRGQNVTFRCDPISEHNRLYWYRQTLGQGPEFLTYFQNEAQLEKSRLLSDRFSAERPKGSFSTLEIQRTEQGDSAMYLCASSPILDTQYFGPGTRLTVL.

V gene TRBV6-6 combines with J gene TRBJ2-3; the D call from TCRdb, TRBD1, cannot be confirmed without DNA. CDR1 and CDR2 (germline): MNHNY, SVGAGI (reference sequence). CDR3 length: 13 amino acids. CDR3 protein: CASSEQGADTQYF.

The rearrangement uses TRBV11-3 and TRBJ2-1; TCRdb selects TRBD1, and the lack of DNA leaves this call unchecked. The CDR3 totals 16 residues. From germline, CDR1 is SGHNT and CDR2 YENEEA. The CDR3 region is CASSYLTGGAYNEQFF.

The chain recombines TRBV5-5 with TRBJ2-7; absent DNA, TCRdb's TRBD2 call cannot be checked. Germline V gene lookup returns CDR1 SGHKS and CDR2 YYEKEE (reference sequence). The CDR3 is 14 residues long. The CDR3 protein is CASSEPGGIDEQYF.

The chain carries TRBV9 and TRBJ2-1. Looked up from germline, CDR1 is SGDLS and CDR2 is YYNGEE. The CDR3 runs to 13 residues. The CDR3 spells CASSAQIVNEQFF. The entire variable domain, with the rest obtained from reference TRBV9 and TRBJ2-1, is as follows: DSGVTQTPKHLITATGQRVTLRCSPRSGDLSVYWYQQSLDQGLQFLIQYYNGEERAKGNILERFSAQQFPDLHSELNLSSLELGDSALYFCASSAQIVNEQFFGPGTRLTVL.

This chain joins TRBV11-3 and TRBJ2-7; the TRBD2 assignment by TCRdb is unverifiable without DNA. CDR1 is SGHNT, CDR2 YENEEA, per germline. The CDR3 contains 14 residues. The CDR3 is CASSLSGLSYEQYF.

This chain uses TRBV19 with TRBJ1-1. CDR3 length: 14 amino acids. Germline V gene data show CDR1 as LNHDA and CDR2 as SQIVND (reference sequence). CDR3 protein: CASSIWVHETEAFF.

The rearrangement joins TRBV29-1 to TRBJ2-4; the TCRdb call, TRBD1, lacks DNA for checking. The CDR3 runs to 14 residues. CDR1 SQVTM and CDR2 ANQGSEA come from the germline V gene. The CDR3 spells CSVKDRGLANIQYF.

V gene TRBV29-1 combines with J gene TRBJ2-3. The V gene's germline CDR1 is SQVTM and CDR2 ANQGSEA. This CDR3 is 12 amino acids long. The CDR3 protein is CSVTLSTDTQYF.

The rearrangement uses TRBV4-1 and TRBJ2-1. CDR1 and CDR2 (germline): MGHRA, YSYEKL. This CDR3 region has 12 residues. This chain's CDR3 is CASSQVGNEQFF.

The V and J genes are TRBV28 and TRBJ2-7. The CDR3 is 15 amino acids. Germline V gene data show CDR1 as MDHEN and CDR2 as SYDVKM. Here the CDR3 reads CASSSIGGNPGEQYF.

The genes are TRBV6-2 or TRBV6-3 and TRBJ2-6; TCRdb picks TRBD1, but there is no DNA to check that call. CDR3 length: 20 residues. Per germline, CDR1 MNHEY and CDR2 SVGEGT. The CDR3 loop reads CASRTFIPDRDHVGANVLTF.

The genes are TRBV3-1 and TRBJ2-1; no DNA is available, so the TRBD1 call from TCRdb remains unchecked. CDR3 length: 18 residues. Germline V gives CDR1 LGHDT, CDR2 YNNKEL (reference sequence). The CDR3 is CASSQGVEGDRGHLVQFF.

The J gene is TRBJ1-3, the V gene TRBV29-1; the TCRdb D gene call, TRBD1, has no DNA to confirm it. CDR3 size: 18 residues. The V gene's germline CDR1 is SQVTM and CDR2 ANQGSEA. CDR3 residues: CSVDLGAGGASPGNTIYF.

CDR3 residues: CASSPPGQGHNEKLFF. The V call is TRBV7-9, the J call TRBJ1-4; TCRdb's D call, TRBD1, is unchecked because there is no DNA. The CDR3 is made up of 16 amino acids. From germline, CDR1 is SEHNR and CDR2 FQNEAQ (reference sequence).